Below are 8 T cell receptor beta chains sequenced from a single sample in a study of regulatory T cells in long-lasting Graves disease. According to the study, TCR beta libraries were built with iRepertoire HTBI primers and CDR3-region Arm-PCR. TCRdb reprocessed the multiplex PCR reads via MiXCR and lists one record per CDR3 protein. In the table there are 500,000 to 700,000 distinct CDR3 sequences, around 30% of which are singletons. The sample's time point: persistent/refractory GD, antithyroid drugs over 5 years with positive TRAb. Researchers made the TCR library from RNA that was extracted from PBMCs. This specimen was peripheral blood mononuclear cells (PBMCs), taken when the disease was refractory, from a patient treated with antithyroid drugs. The origin of the receptors is a female donor with Graves disease.

This clonotype occurred a few times. The rearrangement links TRBV27 to TRBJ1-1, with TRBD1 identical over 7 bases. This CDR3 contains 15 residues. Trimming at V came to 5 bases and at J to 4 bases, leaving 10 bases not matched to a gene. Per germline, CDR1 MNHEY and CDR2 SMNVEV (reference sequence). The CDR3, as DNA: TGTGCCAGCAGTCGGAACACAGGGGCGGGCACTGAAGCTTTCTTT. Amino acids: CASSRNTGAGTEAFF.

The CDR3, as DNA: TGTGCCAGCAGCCCTACCCTTCTGGGCAGGGGGCGACTCTCTGGCAATCAGCCCCAGCATTTT. Its translation is CASSPTLLGRGRLSGNQPQHF. The chain is built from TRBV3-1 and TRBJ1-5, with 8 positions matching TRBD1. Trimming cost V 4 bases and J 2 bases; bases outside gene matches: 22. CDR1 LGHDT and CDR2 YNNKEL come from the germline V gene (reference sequence). The CDR3 extends over 21 amino acids. Complete variable domain (other parts from reference TRBV3-1 and TRBJ1-5): DTAVSQTPKYLVTQMGNDKSIKCEQNLGHDTMYWYKQDSKKFLKIMFSYNNKELIINETVPNRFSPKSPDKAHLNLHINSLELGDSAVYFCASSPTLLGRGRLSGNQPQHFGDGTRLSIL.

This clonotype showed up many times. The genes are TRBV2 and TRBJ1-2; D is unclear. The CDR3 covers 14 residues. The ends were cut back, 3 bases at V and 4 bases at J, with 12 bases in the middle. Germline CDR1 reads SNHLY; CDR2 reads FYNNEI. The CDR3 DNA follows: TGTGCCAGCAGTGAGTCAGGTCCTGCCTATGGCTACACCTTC. Translation: CASSESGPAYGYTF.

The V and J genes are TRBV2 and TRBJ1-1; D gene unclear. Germline V gives CDR1 SNHLY, CDR2 FYNNEI. The CDR3 is 14 residues long. V gave up 4 bases and J gave up 2 bases, with 11 bases separating them. The CDR3 is CASSVRLLNTEAFF. Written as DNA, the CDR3 is TGTGCCAGCAGTGTGAGACTACTAAACACTGAAGCTTTCTTT.

This clonotype has only a few counts. The CDR3 coding sequence is TGTGCCAGCAGCTTAATCGGGTGTCTAGCGGCCTTTGAGCAGTACTTC. Its protein product is CASSLIGCLAAFEQYF. The chain uses TRBV7-3 and TRBJ2-7; TRBD2 agrees at 7 bases. V was pared by 1 base and J by 7 bases, with 13 bases of the junction left unmatched. CDR1 is SGHTA, CDR2 FQGTGA, per germline. This CDR3 is built from 16 residues.

This clonotype has a handful of counts. The V gene is TRBV9, the J gene TRBJ2-5; 7 bases line up with TRBD2. V trimming: 0 bases; J trimming: 4 bases; junction bases outside the gene matches: 12. The CDR3 consists of 17 residues. CDR1 and CDR2 (germline): SGDLS, YYNGEE. DNA for the CDR3: TGTGCCAGCAGCGTAGACCCCCCCGGTGGCGGGAGAGAGACCCAGTACTTC. Amino acids: CASSVDPPGGGRETQYF.

This clonotype was seen only a few times. The chain joins TRBV20-1 to TRBJ2-7, with 8 bases lining up with TRBD1. Germline V gene lookup returns CDR1 DFQATT and CDR2 SNEGSKA (reference sequence). Losses at the gene ends were 6 bases for V and 2 bases for J; bases not matched to a gene: 6. This CDR3 region has 13 residues. The CDR3 nucleotides read TGCAGTGCCACGGACAGGGTAACCTACGAGCAGTACTTC. This translates into CSATDRVTYEQYF.

The chain recombines TRBV6-1 with TRBJ1-6; 8 bases agree with TRBD1. CDR1 is MNHNS and CDR2 is SASEGT in the germline V gene. The J segment lost 8 bases and the V segment lost 11 bases, leaving 8 bases of the junction unmatched. The CDR3 spans 13 residues. The CDR3 loop reads CAGGQGIDSPLHF. The DNA of the CDR3 is TGTGCCGGAGGACAGGGTATTGATTCACCCCTCCACTTT.